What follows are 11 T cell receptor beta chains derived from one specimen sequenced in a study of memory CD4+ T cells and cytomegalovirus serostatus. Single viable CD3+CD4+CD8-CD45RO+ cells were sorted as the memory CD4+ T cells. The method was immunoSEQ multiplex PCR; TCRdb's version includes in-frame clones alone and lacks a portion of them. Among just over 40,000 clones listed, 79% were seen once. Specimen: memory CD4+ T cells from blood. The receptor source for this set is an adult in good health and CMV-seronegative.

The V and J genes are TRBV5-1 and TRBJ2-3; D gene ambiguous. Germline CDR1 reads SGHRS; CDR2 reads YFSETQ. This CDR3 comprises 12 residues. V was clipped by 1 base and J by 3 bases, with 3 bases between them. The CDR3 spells CASSLHTDTQYF. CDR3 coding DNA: TGCGCCAGCAGCTTGCATACAGATACGCAGTATTTT.

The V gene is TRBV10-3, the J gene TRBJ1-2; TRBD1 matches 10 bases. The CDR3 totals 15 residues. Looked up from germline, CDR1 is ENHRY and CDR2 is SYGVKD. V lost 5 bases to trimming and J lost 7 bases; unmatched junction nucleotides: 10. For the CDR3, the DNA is TGTGCCATCAGTAATCCGGGACAGGGGTTGTCTGGCTACACCTTC. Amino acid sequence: CAISNPGQGLSGYTF.

In DNA, the CDR3 is TGTGCCAGCAGTAGTCCAGCATTCTATGGCTACACCTTC. Protein product: CASSSPAFYGYTF. J is TRBJ1-2 and V is TRBV6-1; D not certain. CDR3 length: 13 amino acids. From germline, CDR1 is MNHNS and CDR2 SASEGT. V lost 5 bases and J 4 bases, leaving 11 bases between the germline ends.

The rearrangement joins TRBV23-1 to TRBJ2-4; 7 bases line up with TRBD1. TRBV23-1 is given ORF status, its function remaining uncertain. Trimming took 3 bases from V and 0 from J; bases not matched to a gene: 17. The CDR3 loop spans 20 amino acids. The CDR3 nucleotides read TGCGCCAGCAGTCAGCCCGCGATGGGACAGTACAAACTAGCCAAAAACATTCAGTACTTC. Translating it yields CASSQPAMGQYKLAKNIQYF.

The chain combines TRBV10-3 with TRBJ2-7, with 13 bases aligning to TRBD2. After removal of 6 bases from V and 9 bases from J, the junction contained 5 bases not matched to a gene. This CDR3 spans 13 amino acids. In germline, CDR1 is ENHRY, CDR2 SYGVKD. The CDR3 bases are TGTGCCATCAGCACTAGCGGGGGGGAATGGCAGTACTTC. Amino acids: CAISTSGGEWQYF.

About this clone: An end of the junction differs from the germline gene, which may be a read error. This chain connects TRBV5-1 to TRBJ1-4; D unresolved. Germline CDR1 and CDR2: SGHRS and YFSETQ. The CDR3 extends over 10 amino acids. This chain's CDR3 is CASSLVACLF. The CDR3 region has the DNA TGCGCCAGCAGCTTGGTCGCTTGTCTATTT.

CDR3 region: CASSYIGTGEEKLFF. For the CDR3, the DNA is TGTGCCAGCAGTTACATCGGGACAGGGGAGGAAAAACTGTTTTTT. The chain employs TRBV6-5 and TRBJ1-4; 10 bases map to TRBD1. The V and J ends lost 2 bases and 8 bases, in that order; junction bases with no gene match: 5. This CDR3 contains 15 residues. Looked up from germline, CDR1 is MNHEY and CDR2 is SVGAGI.

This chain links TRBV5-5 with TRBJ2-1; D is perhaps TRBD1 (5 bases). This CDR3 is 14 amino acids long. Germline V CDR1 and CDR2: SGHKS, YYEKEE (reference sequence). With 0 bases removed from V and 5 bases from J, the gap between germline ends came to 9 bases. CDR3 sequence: CASSLVARDNEQFF. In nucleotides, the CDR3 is TGTGCCAGCAGCTTGGTGGCCAGGGACAATGAGCAGTTCTTC.

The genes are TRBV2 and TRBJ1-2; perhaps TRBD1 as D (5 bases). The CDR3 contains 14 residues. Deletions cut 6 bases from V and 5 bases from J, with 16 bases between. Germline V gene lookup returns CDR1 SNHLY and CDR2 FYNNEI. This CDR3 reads CASSPGERRYGYTF. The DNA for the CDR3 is TGTGCCAGCAGCCCGGGGGAACGGAGATATGGCTACACCTTC.

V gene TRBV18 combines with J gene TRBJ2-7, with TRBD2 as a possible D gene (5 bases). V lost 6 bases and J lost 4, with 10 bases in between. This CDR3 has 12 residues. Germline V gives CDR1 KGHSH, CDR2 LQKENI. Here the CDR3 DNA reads TGTGCCAGCTCCGGGGATGGGTACGAGCAGTACTTC. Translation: CASSGDGYEQYF. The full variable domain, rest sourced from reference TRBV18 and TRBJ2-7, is NAGVMQNPRHLVRRRGQEARLRCSPMKGHSHVYWYRQLPEEGLKFMVYLQKENIIDESGMPKERFSAEFPKEGPSILRIQQVVRGDSAAYFCASSGDGYEQYFGPGTRLTVT.

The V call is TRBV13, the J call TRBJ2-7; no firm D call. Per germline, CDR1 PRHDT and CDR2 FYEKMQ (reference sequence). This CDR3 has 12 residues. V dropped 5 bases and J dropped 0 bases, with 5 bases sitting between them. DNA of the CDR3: TGTGCCAGCAGCACCTACTCCTACGAGCAGTACTTC. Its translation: CASSTYSYEQYF.